The text below deals with one T cell receptor (beta chain). Its target is not known. The data belong to a study of T cell repertoires in cytomegalovirus infection. Whole-study context: The study used recently identified HLA-C-restricted and well-studied HLA-B-restricted CMV epitopes. Indications of both CMV infection and matching HLA type were provided by public TCR beta signatures. Study observations and caveats: Ex vivo, HLA-C-restricted CMV-specific TCR beta clonotypes prevailed over the rest of the response. Carriers of CMV plus the relevant HLA were identified by cumulative public TCR beta family frequency.

TCRdb independently ran MiXCR on the reads; one entry per CDR3 protein. The table lists about 470,000 distinct CDR3 sequences, about 42% of them singletons, with around 45% in the top ten. Germline V gene sequence: CDR1 DFQATT, CDR2 SNEGSKA (reference sequence). The CDR3 sequence is 12 residues long. V was shortened by 7 bases and J by 6 bases, with 15 bases between the two germline ends. The sample here was cultured PBMCs, taken from culture after CMV antigen stimulation. The V call is TRBV20-1, the J call TRBJ1-1; D is possibly TRBD1 (6 bases). This clonotype originated in a human donor in good health (CMV status not recorded). Some clones in this sample may be carry-over from other donors' samples. CDR3 DNA sequence: TGCAGTGGTTTCAGGGGCGGATCTGAAGCTTTCTTT. The encoded protein is CSGFRGGSEAFF.